Reported below is one T cell receptor (beta chain). These data are taken from a study of cytomegalovirus exposure and HLA in healthy donors. The PCR ran on 60 Vbeta and 13 Jbeta primers. Method: immunoSEQ multiplex PCR; TCRdb's copy keeps in-frame clones and lacks some. Of about 140,000 clones listed, approximately 80% are singletons. The CDR3 totals 11 residues. Per germline, CDR1 MGHRA and CDR2 YSYEKL. V lost 6 bases and J 8 bases, leaving 8 bases between the germline ends. Material: PBMCs. The sequence was collected from a male donor in good health and CMV-seronegative. This sequence joins TRBV4-1 and TRBJ2-1; the D is unclear. In DNA form, the CDR3 reads TGCGCCAGCAGGCGGCCTTATGAGCAGTTCTTC. Translated: CASRRPYEQFF.